This T cell receptor beta chain comes out of a study of T cell repertoires in cytomegalovirus infection. General study points: Carriers of CMV plus the relevant HLA were identified by cumulative public TCR beta family frequency.

TCRdb independently ran MiXCR on the reads; one entry per CDR3 protein. The table lists tens of thousands of distinct CDR3 sequences, 3.5% to 4.5% of them singletons, with 4.6% in the top ten. This CDR3 has 14 amino acids. Trimming took off 3 bases at V and 6 bases at J, with 9 bases between the two ends. This clonotype was found many times. The antigen is unknown. The sample consisted of PBMCs. V and J are TRBV12-3 or TRBV12-4 and TRBJ1-6, with D perhaps TRBD1 (5 bases). The receptor was isolated from a human donor in good health (CMV status not recorded). Some clones in this sample may be carry-over from other donors' samples. CDR3 amino acids: CASSFDRFNSPLHF. DNA of the CDR3: TGTGCCAGCAGTTTTGACAGATTTAATTCACCCCTCCACTTT.